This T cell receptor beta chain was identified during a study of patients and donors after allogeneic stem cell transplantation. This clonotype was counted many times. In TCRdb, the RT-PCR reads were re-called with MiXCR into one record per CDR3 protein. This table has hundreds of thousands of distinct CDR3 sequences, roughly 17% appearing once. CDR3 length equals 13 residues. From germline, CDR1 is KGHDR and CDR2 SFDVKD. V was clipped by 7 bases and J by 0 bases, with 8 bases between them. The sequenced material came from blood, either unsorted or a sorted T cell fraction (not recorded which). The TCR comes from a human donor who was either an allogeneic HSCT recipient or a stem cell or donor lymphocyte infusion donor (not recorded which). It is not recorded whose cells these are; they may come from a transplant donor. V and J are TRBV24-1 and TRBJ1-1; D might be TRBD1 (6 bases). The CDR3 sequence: CATRDSMNTEAFF. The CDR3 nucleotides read TGTGCCACCAGGGACAGCATGAACACTGAAGCTTTCTTT.